One sample yielded the 7 T cell receptor beta chains listed below, sequenced in a study of T cell clones after liver transplantation. Using immunoSEQ multiplex PCR, the repertoire was profiled, and TCRdb retains in-frame clones only, with some absent. The table records 50,000 to 55,000 clones, approximately 71% of them present only once. Sequencing used CD4+ T cells from blood, obtained approximately 54 months after liver transplant. The receptor set was obtained from a human patient who received a liver transplant. The graft donor may have contributed some T cells.

The CDR3: CASSPQRGSSYNSPLHF. CDR3 nucleotides: TGTGCCAGCAGCCCACAAAGGGGAAGCTCCTATAATTCACCCCTCCACTTT. The rearrangement joins TRBV9 to TRBJ1-6; tentatively, D is TRBD1 (5 bases). CDR3 length: 17 residues. Germline V gene lookup returns CDR1 SGDLS and CDR2 YYNGEE. The V end lost 4 bases, the J end lost 0 bases, and 14 bases lay between the germline ends.

The chain carries TRBV29-1 and TRBJ1-5, with D perhaps TRBD1 (6 bases). Germline V CDR1 and CDR2: SQVTM, ANQGSEA. There are 13 residues in the CDR3. With 7 bases removed from V and 4 bases from J, the gap between germline ends came to 14 bases. CDR3 DNA: TGCAGCGCCCGACAGGCGGGGAATCAGCCCCAGCATTTT. It codes for CSARQAGNQPQHF.

The chain carries TRBV19 and TRBJ2-7; possible D gene TRBD1, 6 bases. Germline V gene sequence: CDR1 LNHDA, CDR2 SQIVND (reference sequence). V was clipped by 3 bases and J by 3 bases, with 15 bases between them. The CDR3 covers 15 residues. The CDR3 sequence is CASSIKGGEGYEQYF. The DNA of the CDR3 is TGTGCCAGTAGTATCAAAGGGGGAGAAGGCTACGAGCAGTACTTC.

The chain recombines TRBV6-1 with TRBJ1-4; D unresolved. The CDR3 sequence is 12 residues long. Germline CDR1 MNHNS, CDR2 SASEGT. V was cut by 7 bases and J by 4 bases, with 7 bases left in between. The CDR3 region is CASKQNNEKLFF. The DNA for the CDR3 is TGTGCCAGCAAACAGAATAATGAAAAACTGTTTTTT.

The rearrangement uses TRBV7-2 and TRBJ2-2, with 8 positions matching TRBD1. The germline gives CDR1 SGHTA, CDR2 FQGNSA. CDR3 length equals 14 residues. V lost 6 bases, J lost 6 bases, and 6 bases stayed unmatched. The CDR3 DNA reads as TGTGCCAGCAGTTATGGACAGGGCGCCGGGGAGCTGTTTTTT. Amino acids: CASSYGQGAGELFF.

This clone is a singleton in its sample. The chain combines TRBV6-6 with TRBJ2-7; D is uncertain. Germline lookup yields CDR1 MNHNY and CDR2 SVGAGI (reference sequence). This CDR3 has 14 residues. Trimming removed 3 bases from V and 8 bases from J, with 17 bases in between. The CDR3 region is CASSYSRVAEKQYF. The CDR3 DNA sequence: TGTGCCAGCAGTTATTCCCGGGTGGCGGAAAAGCAGTACTTC.

The rearrangement links TRBV28 to TRBJ2-5; TRBD2 aligns across 8 bases. The CDR3 loop spans 15 amino acids. After removal of 5 bases from V and 7 bases from J, the junction contained 12 bases not matched to a gene. Germline values: CDR1 MDHEN, CDR2 SYDVKM. The CDR3 loop reads CASSTRGGRVGTQYF. In DNA form, the CDR3 reads TGTGCCAGCAGTACCCGGGGGGGCCGGGTAGGGACCCAGTACTTC.